What follows are 5 T cell receptor beta chains derived from one specimen sequenced in a study of CD8+CD57+ T cells in acquired aplastic anemia. The sequenced patients had an expansion of CD8+CD57+ cells seen by flow cytometry. According to the study, genomic DNA was the template for TCR beta VDJ and CDR3 profiling. TCRdb re-called the reads through MiXCR, storing one row per CDR3 protein. In the table there are approximately 170,000 distinct CDR3 sequences, around 43% of which are singletons. Sequencing was carried out using sorted CD4+, CD8+, or CD8+CD57+ T cells (not recorded which) from PBMCs. All receptors come from a human donor with aplastic anemia.

The chain couples TRBV7-9 to TRBJ1-2, with 8 bases that match TRBD1. The CDR3 has 14 amino acids. Germline V gene lookup returns CDR1 SEHNR and CDR2 FQNEAQ (reference sequence). Unmatched junction bases numbered 3, after V lost 5 bases and J lost 1 base. The CDR3 DNA follows: TGTGCCAGCAGCATCGGACAGGGTAACTATGGCTACACCTTC. Translated, it gives CASSIGQGNYGYTF.

Points on this clonotype: The junction does not match germline at one end; this may be a read error. The rearrangement uses TRBV6-4 and TRBJ2-2; 8 nucleotides match TRBD1. This CDR3 has 16 residues. The germline V gene encodes CDR1 MRHNA and CDR2 SNTAGT. CDR3 coding DNA: TGTGCCAGCAAAAGGTCAGGGACAGGAGAAACCGGGAAGCTGTTTTTT. Its protein product is CASKRSGTGETGKLFF.

This clonotype appeared once. The genes are TRBV19 and TRBJ2-7; D uncertain. V shed 5 bases and J shed 2 bases, with 13 bases lying between them. Germline V gives CDR1 LNHDA, CDR2 SQIVND (reference sequence). This CDR3 has 14 amino acids. CDR3 protein: CASSPSAIPYEQYV. CDR3 DNA: TGTGCCAGTAGTCCTTCTGCAATCCCCTACGAGCAGTACGTC.

This clonotype has a count of ten or more. The chain carries TRBV19 and TRBJ1-2, with 9 bases lining up with TRBD1. The germline V gene has CDR1 LNHDA and CDR2 SQIVND (reference sequence). The V segment lost 6 bases and the J segment 7 bases; nucleotides outside the gene matches: 18. The CDR3 consists of 17 residues. DNA for the CDR3: TGTGCCAGTAGCGCGAGGACAGGGGTTGGGGTATCGGGTGGCTACACCTTC. Translating it yields CASSARTGVGVSGGYTF. The whole variable domain, filled in from reference TRBV19 and TRBJ1-2, reads DGGITQSPKYLFRKEGQNVTLSCEQNLNHDAMYWYRQDPGQGLRLIYYSQIVNDFQKGDIAEGYSVSREKKESFPLTVTSAQKNPTAFYLCASSARTGVGVSGGYTFGSGTRLTVV.

The chain uses TRBV5-4 and TRBJ1-1; D is unresolved. Germline values: CDR1 SGHNT, CDR2 YYREEE (reference sequence). The CDR3 has 15 amino acids. Trimming removed 0 bases at V and 0 bases at J, with 9 bases between. The CDR3 bases are TGTGCCAGCAGCTTGGCAGAGGGATTGAACACTGAAGCTTTCTTT. Residues: CASSLAEGLNTEAFF.